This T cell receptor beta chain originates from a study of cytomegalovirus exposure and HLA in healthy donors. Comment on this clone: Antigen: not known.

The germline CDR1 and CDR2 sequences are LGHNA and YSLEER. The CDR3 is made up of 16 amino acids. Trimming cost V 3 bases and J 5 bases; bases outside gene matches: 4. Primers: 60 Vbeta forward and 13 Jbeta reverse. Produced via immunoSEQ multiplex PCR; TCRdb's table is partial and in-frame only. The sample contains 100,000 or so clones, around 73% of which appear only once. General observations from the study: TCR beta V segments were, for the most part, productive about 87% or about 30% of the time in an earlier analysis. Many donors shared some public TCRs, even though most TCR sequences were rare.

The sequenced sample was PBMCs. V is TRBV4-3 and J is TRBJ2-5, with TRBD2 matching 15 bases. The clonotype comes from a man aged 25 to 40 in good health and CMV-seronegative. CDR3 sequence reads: CASSQGLAGGGETQYF. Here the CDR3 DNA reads TGCGCCAGCAGCCAGGGACTAGCGGGAGGAGGGGAGACCCAGTACTTC.